This entry lists 23 T cell receptor beta chains sequenced from one sample in a study of shared clonotypes between healthy human individuals. Profiling relied on immunoSEQ multiplex PCR, and the TCRdb table lists in-frame clones only, not all of them. The table has 490,000 or so clones, 79% seen once. Sequenced: PBMCs. The source of these receptors is a woman in her forties in good health. Some clones in this sample may be carry-over from other donors' samples.

The gene calls are TRBV5-1 and TRBJ2-2; 7 bases line up with TRBD2. The CDR3 covers 13 residues. V lost 7 bases, J lost 3 bases, and 3 bases stayed unmatched. The V gene's germline CDR1 is SGHRS and CDR2 YFSETQ. Here the CDR3 reads CASRGGDTGELFF. DNA for the CDR3: TGCGCCAGCCGTGGGGGGGACACCGGGGAGCTGTTTTTT.

The chain recombines TRBV19 with TRBJ2-7, with TRBD1 identical over 7 bases. The CDR3 is 13 amino acids. The junction had 6 bases not matched to a gene; V was cut back by 5 bases and J by 5 bases. Germline V CDR1 and CDR2: LNHDA, SQIVND (reference sequence). CDR3 sequence (DNA): TGTGCCAGTAGTCTGGGACAGTACCACGAGCAGTACTTC. Translation: CASSLGQYHEQYF.

This clone was counted only a few times. V is TRBV4-3 and J is TRBJ2-2; unclear D gene. The CDR3 is 12 residues long. V lost 8 bases and J 6 bases, leaving 10 bases between the germline ends. Germline-derived CDR1 and CDR2 are LGHNA and YSLEER. The CDR3 DNA follows: TGCGCCAGCGGCACCGCGGCCGGGGAGCTGTTTTTT. This encodes CASGTAAGELFF.

The chain has TRBV28 and TRBJ2-1, with D tentatively TRBD2 (7 bases). Trimming removed 6 bases from V and 15 bases from J, with 24 bases in between. Per the germline V gene, CDR1 is MDHEN and CDR2 is SYDVKM. The CDR3 has 14 amino acids. The CDR3 DNA sequence: TGTGCCAGCAGACCCATAGGGGGGGGCCGTCGGCCGTTCTTC. This codes for CASRPIGGGRRPFF.

This clone was counted once. The J gene is TRBJ1-2, the V gene TRBV11-1; D uncertain. Germline V gene data show CDR1 as SGHAT and CDR2 as FQDESV (reference sequence). V was pared by 2 bases and J by 8 bases, with 9 bases between. This CDR3 contains 12 residues. For the CDR3, the DNA is TGTGCCAGCAGCTTATTTGGAGGAGGCTACACCTTC. It translates to CASSLFGGGYTF. Looking up the rest from reference TRBV11-1 and TRBJ1-2 gives the full variable domain: EAEVAQSPRYKITEKSQAVAFWCDPISGHATLYWYRQILGQGPELLVQFQDESVVDDSQLPKDRFSAERLKGVDSTLKIQPAELGDSAMYLCASSLFGGGYTFGSGTRLTVV.

This chain joins TRBV6-4 and TRBJ2-2, with TRBD2 matching over 9 bases. Trimming took 4 bases from V and 7 from J; bases not matched to a gene: 10. Germline CDR1 MRHNA, CDR2 SNTAGT. CDR3 size: 16 residues. This chain's CDR3 is CASSAEPGLAFGELFF. DNA of the CDR3: TGTGCCAGCAGTGCCGAACCGGGACTAGCTTTCGGGGAGCTGTTTTTT.

In this sample, this clone turned up a few times. The J gene is TRBJ1-2, the V gene TRBV20-1; no reliable D call. Deletions cut 4 bases from V and 2 bases from J, with 5 bases between. Germline V lookup: CDR1 DFQATT, CDR2 SNEGSKA (reference sequence). This CDR3 has 11 residues. The CDR3 is CSATENYGYTF. The CDR3 DNA follows: TGCAGTGCTACAGAGAACTATGGCTACACCTTC.

This clone was counted a few times. J is TRBJ1-1 and V is TRBV10-3, with TRBD1 matching 9 bases. The junction had 7 bases not matched to a gene; V was cut back by 7 bases and J by 4 bases. The germline V gene has CDR1 ENHRY and CDR2 SYGVKD. There are 14 residues in the CDR3. The CDR3 sequence: CAITADRGATEAFF. The CDR3 DNA follows: TGTGCCATCACCGCCGACAGGGGGGCCACTGAAGCTTTCTTT.

This clone has just a few counts. The V and J genes are TRBV7-9 and TRBJ1-3, with a possible D match to TRBD1 (6 bases). The CDR3 has 15 amino acids. Germline CDR1 SEHNR, CDR2 FQNEAQ (reference sequence). Between the trimmed V and J ends, which lost 5 bases and 5 bases, there was a span of 16 bases. DNA of the CDR3: TGTGCCAGCAGCCCACGTTGGGGGCCCAGAAACACCATATATTTT. Translating it yields CASSPRWGPRNTIYF.

This clone was found a few times. The chain couples TRBV19 to TRBJ2-2, with 7 bases lining up with TRBD1. The CDR3 length is 15 residues. Looked up from germline, CDR1 is LNHDA and CDR2 is SQIVND (reference sequence). Trimming removed 3 bases from V and 4 bases from J; junction bases left unmatched: 5. CDR3 coding DNA: TGTGCCAGTAGTATTAATGCAGGGGGCACCGGGGAGCTGTTTTTT. Translation: CASSINAGGTGELFF. Full variable domain (outside the CDR3, taken from reference TRBV19 and TRBJ2-2): DGGITQSPKYLFRKEGQNVTLSCEQNLNHDAMYWYRQDPGQGLRLIYYSQIVNDFQKGDIAEGYSVSREKKESFPLTVTSAQKNPTAFYLCASSINAGGTGELFFGEGSRLTVL.

The chain uses TRBV7-7 and TRBJ2-2; a weak D match, TRBD2 (6 bases). The CDR3 extends over 13 amino acids. Per germline, CDR1 SSHAT and CDR2 FNYEAQ (reference sequence). Trimming removed 1 base at V and 7 bases at J, with 7 bases between. CDR3 nucleotide sequence: TGTGCCAGCAGCTTAGGGCGGGGCGGGGAGCTGTTTTTT. Its translation: CASSLGRGGELFF.

With respect to this clone: Other DNA sequences in the sample encode the same CDR3. This rearrangement joins TRBV7-2 to TRBJ2-3; D gene ambiguous. The CDR3 loop spans 13 amino acids. Germline V gives CDR1 SGHTA, CDR2 FQGNSA. Trimming took off 3 bases at V and 1 base at J, with 5 bases between the two ends. For the CDR3, the DNA is TGTGCCAGCAGCTTGGGCGGCACAGATACGCAGTATTTT. Amino acids: CASSLGGTDTQYF. The full variable domain, with the rest looked up from reference TRBV7-2 and TRBJ2-3, is GAGVSQSPSNKVTEKGKDVELRCDPISGHTALYWYRQSLGQGLEFLIYFQGNSAPDKSGLPSDRFSAERTGGSVSTLTIQRTQQEDSAVYLCASSLGGTDTQYFGPGTRLTVL.

V usage is TRBV7-3 and J usage is TRBJ2-1, with 9 bases matching TRBD1. Germline CDR1 reads SGHTA; CDR2 reads FQGTGA. V trimming: 2 bases; J trimming: 7 bases; junction bases outside the gene matches: 9. CDR3 length equals 16 residues. The CDR3 nucleotides are TGTGCCAGCAGCTTATACTGGACAGGGGCCTCAAATGAGCAGTTCTTC. Amino acids: CASSLYWTGASNEQFF.

This clone was observed a few times. The CDR3 coding sequence is TGCGCCAGCCGCGCGGGAGGGTGGAGCACAGATACGCAGTATTTT. Translation gives CASRAGGWSTDTQYF. V is TRBV5-1 and J is TRBJ2-3, with 9 nucleotides matching TRBD2. Germline V gene sequence: CDR1 SGHRS, CDR2 YFSETQ. The CDR3 is 15 amino acids. The trim removed 7 bases at V and 0 bases at J, leaving 6 bases unmatched.

This clone was recorded a few times. The gene calls are TRBV28 and TRBJ1-3; 8 nucleotides match TRBD1. Germline CDR1 reads MDHEN; CDR2 reads SYDVKM. There are 19 residues in the CDR3. J was trimmed by 0 bases and V by 5 bases; bases with no gene match: 15. The CDR3 DNA is TGTGCCAGCAGTCAAATGGTCAGGGACAGGATGTACTCTGGAAACACCATATATTTT. Translation gives CASSQMVRDRMYSGNTIYF.

Turning to this clone: Other DNA sequences in the sample encode the same CDR3. The chain recombines TRBV30 with TRBJ1-5, with D unresolved. Germline assignment: CDR1 GTSNPN and CDR2 SVGIG (reference sequence). V was cut by 2 bases and J by 1 base, with 6 bases left in between. The CDR3 loop spans 13 amino acids. The CDR3 DNA sequence: TGTGCCTGGAGTCCCTCGAGCAATCAGCCCCAGCATTTT. This codes for CAWSPSSNQPQHF.

This chain connects TRBV19 to TRBJ2-7, with D perhaps TRBD2 (6 bases). CDR3 size: 16 residues. Germline values: CDR1 LNHDA, CDR2 SQIVND (reference sequence). V was pared by 5 bases and J by 2 bases, with 19 bases between. This CDR3 reads CASSQSLGLATYEQYF. The CDR3, as DNA: TGTGCCAGTAGTCAAAGCTTGGGACTTGCTACCTACGAGCAGTACTTC.

The rearrangement joins TRBV7-2 to TRBJ2-1; 12 bases map to TRBD2. In germline, CDR1 is SGHTA, CDR2 FQGNSA. V shed 0 bases and J 6 bases; nucleotides not matched to a gene: 0. This CDR3 is 15 amino acids long. The CDR3 is CASSLAGLAGNEQFF. As DNA, the CDR3 is TGTGCCAGCAGCTTAGCGGGACTAGCGGGCAATGAGCAGTTCTTC.

This clone has a handful of counts. V and J are TRBV5-4 and TRBJ2-7; 8 positions match TRBD1. Trimming took 4 bases from V and 5 from J; bases not matched to a gene: 11. This CDR3 region has 15 residues. Germline-derived CDR1 and CDR2 are SGHNT and YYREEE (reference sequence). The CDR3 nucleotides read TGTGCCAGCAGCCCCACCCAGGGGGCGATCGACGAGCAGTACTTC. Protein: CASSPTQGAIDEQYF. The full variable domain, in which reference TRBV5-4 and TRBJ2-7 provide the parts outside the CDR3, is ETGVTQSPTHLIKTRGQQVTLRCSSQSGHNTVSWYQQALGQGPQFIFQYYREEENGRGNFPPRFSGLQFPNYSSELNVNALELDDSALYLCASSPTQGAIDEQYFGPGTRLTVT.

In this sample, this clone turned up once. The chain uses TRBV19 and TRBJ1-2; TRBD1 matches 8 bases. The CDR3 extends over 15 amino acids. V shed 2 bases, J shed 8 bases, and the junction held 10 bases outside the gene matches. The V gene's germline CDR1 is LNHDA and CDR2 SQIVND (reference sequence). In DNA form, the CDR3 reads TGTGCCAGTAGTATAAGGACAGGGTCCTTGGGAGGCTACACCTTC. This sequence encodes CASSIRTGSLGGYTF.

This sequence joins TRBV5-1 and TRBJ2-5; D remains ambiguous. This CDR3 region has 12 residues. Trimming cost V 0 bases and J 3 bases, with 3 bases left between them. Per the germline V gene, CDR1 is SGHRS and CDR2 is YFSETQ. The CDR3 nucleotides are TGCGCCAGCAGCTTGGGTGAAGAGACCCAGTACTTC. Protein product: CASSLGEETQYF. Together with reference TRBV5-1 and TRBJ2-5, the CDR3 gives the full variable domain: KAGVTQTPRYLIKTRGQQVTLSCSPISGHRSVSWYQQTPGQGLQFLFEYFSETQRNKGNFPGRFSGRQFSNSRSEMNVSTLELGDSALYLCASSLGEETQYFGPGTRLLVL.

The chain is built from TRBV7-2 and TRBJ2-7; the D gene could be TRBD1 or TRBD2 (7 bases each). This CDR3 contains 14 residues. The V and J ends lost 3 bases and 3 bases respectively, with 12 bases between them. Germline-derived CDR1 and CDR2 are SGHTA and FQGNSA. CDR3 loop: CASSFQGGYYEQYF. CDR3 bases: TGTGCCAGCAGCTTCCAGGGGGGGTACTACGAGCAGTACTTC. Filled out from reference TRBV7-2 and TRBJ2-7, the complete variable domain reads GAGVSQSPSNKVTEKGKDVELRCDPISGHTALYWYRQSLGQGLEFLIYFQGNSAPDKSGLPSDRFSAERTGGSVSTLTIQRTQQEDSAVYLCASSFQGGYYEQYFGPGTRLTVT.

CDR3 nucleotide sequence: TGTGCCAGCAGTGCCTTTACCAGCGGGAACGAGCAGTACTTC. Protein sequence: CASSAFTSGNEQYF. The chain is built from TRBV2 and TRBJ2-7; TRBD2 aligns across 7 bases. The CDR3 totals 14 residues. Germline CDR1 reads SNHLY; CDR2 reads FYNNEI. V dropped 4 bases and J dropped 5; count of bases not matched to a gene: 8.